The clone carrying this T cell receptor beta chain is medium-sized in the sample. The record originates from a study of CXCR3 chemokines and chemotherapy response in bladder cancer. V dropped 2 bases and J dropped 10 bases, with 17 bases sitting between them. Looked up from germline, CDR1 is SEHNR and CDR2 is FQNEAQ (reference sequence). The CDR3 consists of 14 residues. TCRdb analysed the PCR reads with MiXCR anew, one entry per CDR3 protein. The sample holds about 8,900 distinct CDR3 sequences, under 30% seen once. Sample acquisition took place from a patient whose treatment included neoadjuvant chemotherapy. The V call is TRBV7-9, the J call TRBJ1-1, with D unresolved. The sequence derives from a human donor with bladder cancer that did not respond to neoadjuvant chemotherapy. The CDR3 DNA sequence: TGTGCCAGCAGCTTATTGGGCTCCCTGGACGGAGCTTTCTTT. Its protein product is CASSLLGSLDGAFF.